This TCR beta chain was sequenced for a study of T-cell memory formation after mild COVID-19. V was trimmed by 1 base and J by 4 bases, leaving 13 bases between them. The length of the CDR3 is 15 residues. Germline assignment: CDR1 MGHRA and CDR2 YSYEKL. In TCRdb, the 5' RACE reads were re-called with MiXCR into one record per CDR3 protein. The data hold 100,000 to 140,000 distinct CDR3 sequences, with approximately 15% observed a single time. The specimen was PBMCs or a T cell subset sorted from them (not recorded which). The chain combines TRBV4-1 with TRBJ1-2; D gene uncertain. The sequence was obtained from a young man who had mild COVID-19 (a few samples of this study predate the infection). Cell type and time point are not known. The CDR3 DNA sequence: TGCGCCAGCAGCCAAGCCAACCGCGACACCTATGGCTACACCTTC. This encodes CASSQANRDTYGYTF.